The 16 T cell receptor beta chains listed next were all sequenced from one sample in a study of T-cell memory formation after mild COVID-19. Each CDR3 protein gets one entry after TCRdb re-called the 5' RACE reads with MiXCR. Found here are hundreds of thousands of distinct CDR3 sequences, roughly 18% of them singletons; the top ten hold around 13%. Sequences were obtained from PBMCs or a T cell subset sorted from them (not recorded which). The receptors come from an adult woman who had mild COVID-19 (a few samples of this study predate the infection). Cell type and time point are not known.

In this sample, this clonotype turned up a few times. The chain recombines TRBV20-1 with TRBJ2-3, with a weak D call TRBD1 (6 bases). V was clipped by 3 bases and J by 0 bases, with 10 bases between them. The germline CDR1 and CDR2 sequences are DFQATT and SNEGSKA (reference sequence). The CDR3 consists of 14 residues. The CDR3 DNA reads TGCAGTGCTAGGATGGGGGCTAGCACAGATACGCAGTATTTT. Encoded protein: CSARMGASTDTQYF.

This clonotype has a count of ten or more. The gene calls are TRBV7-2 and TRBJ2-7; 11 bases line up with TRBD2. This CDR3 has 17 amino acids. Germline V lookup: CDR1 SGHTA, CDR2 FQGNSA. Trimming removed 5 bases from V and 2 bases from J; junction bases left unmatched: 11. The CDR3 coding sequence is TGTGCCAGCAGCATACGGGATCTAGCGGGAGGTCCCTACGAGCAGTACTTC. As protein: CASSIRDLAGGPYEQYF.

CDR3 coding DNA: TGTGCCAGCAGCGCGGAACAGGGCTCCTACGAGCAGTACTTC. Translated: CASSAEQGSYEQYF. V and J are TRBV21-1 and TRBJ2-7. TRBV21-1 is a known pseudogene. CDR3 size: 14 residues.

This chain links TRBV9 with TRBJ1-1; no clear D gene. V was trimmed by 4 bases and J by 7 bases, leaving 14 bases between them. The length of the CDR3 is 13 residues. The germline V gene encodes CDR1 SGDLS and CDR2 YYNGEE. The CDR3 here is CASSWGSLGEAFF. CDR3 nucleotides: TGTGCCAGCAGCTGGGGTTCCTTGGGTGAAGCTTTCTTT.

This sequence joins TRBV7-2 and TRBJ2-2, with D tentatively TRBD2 (6 bases). Trimming took off 6 bases at V and 2 bases at J, with 10 bases between the two ends. There are 14 residues in the CDR3. Germline assignment: CDR1 SGHTA and CDR2 FQGNSA. The DNA for the CDR3 is TGTGCCAGCAGGGTGGGGGGAAACACCGGGGAGCTGTTTTTT. Encoded protein: CASRVGGNTGELFF.

The sample holds many counts of this clonotype. The chain couples TRBV7-9 to TRBJ1-5; 7 bases are a match to TRBD1. The CDR3 covers 14 residues. After removal of 7 bases from V and 2 bases from J, the junction contained 5 bases not matched to a gene. Germline lookup yields CDR1 SEHNR and CDR2 FQNEAQ (reference sequence). This CDR3 is CASTPGTGNQPQHF. CDR3 bases: TGTGCCAGCACCCCAGGGACAGGCAATCAGCCCCAGCATTTT.

This chain uses TRBV15 with TRBJ2-2; D is unclear. This CDR3 is 16 amino acids long. The germline CDR1 and CDR2 sequences are LNHNV and YYDKDF (reference sequence). Trimming stripped 5 bases from V and 2 bases from J, with 15 bases between. CDR3 residues: CATSPHYKDNTGELFF. In DNA form, the CDR3 reads TGTGCCACCAGCCCGCACTATAAGGACAACACCGGGGAGCTGTTTTTT.

This clonotype was picked up a small number of times. The genes are TRBV4-2 and TRBJ1-3, with no clear D. Per germline, CDR1 LGHNA and CDR2 YNFKEQ. V was shortened by 5 bases and J by 0 bases, with 14 bases between the two germline ends. The CDR3 runs to 16 residues. The CDR3 DNA is TGTGCCAGCAGCACCACACAGTCGCACTCTGGAAACACCATATATTTT. As protein: CASSTTQSHSGNTIYF.

The rearrangement joins TRBV7-8 to TRBJ2-5, with TRBD2 identical over 10 bases. Germline V gives CDR1 SGHVS, CDR2 FQNEAQ. The CDR3 covers 20 residues. V dropped 0 bases and J dropped 2; count of bases not matched to a gene: 15. The CDR3 DNA follows: TGTGCCAGCAGCTTAGCGACCCCAGCGGGGGGGCGGTCGCCTCAAGAGACCCAGTACTTC. Its translation is CASSLATPAGGRSPQETQYF. Variable domain in full (rest from reference TRBV7-8 and TRBJ2-5): GAGVSQSPRYKVAKRGQDVALRCDPISGHVSLFWYQQALGQGPEFLTYFQNEAQLDKSGLPSDRFFAERPEGSVSTLKIQRTQQEDSAVYLCASSLATPAGGRSPQETQYFGPGTRLLVL.

This chain links TRBV5-6 with TRBJ1-2, with D unclear. CDR1 is SGHDT, CDR2 YYEEEE, per germline. Trimming stripped 3 bases from V and 3 bases from J, with 9 bases between. CDR3 length: 13 amino acids. The CDR3 sequence: CASSSTVDYGYTF. CDR3 in DNA: TGTGCCAGCAGCTCTACAGTGGACTATGGCTACACCTTC.

A few counts support this clonotype. The V call is TRBV4-2, the J call TRBJ2-1; D is undetermined. V was clipped by 4 bases and J by 4 bases, with 14 bases between them. CDR3 length: 15 amino acids. The germline V gene encodes CDR1 LGHNA and CDR2 YNFKEQ. The CDR3 here is CASSLNLGQYNEQFF. The CDR3 DNA follows: TGTGCCAGCAGCCTCAACTTGGGTCAATACAATGAGCAGTTCTTC.

The chain uses TRBV5-1 and TRBJ1-1; D uncertain. Per the germline V gene, CDR1 is SGHRS and CDR2 is YFSETQ. The CDR3 is 13 amino acids. Deletions cut 1 base from V and 0 bases from J, with 4 bases between. CDR3 region: CASSLLVNTEAFF. CDR3 in DNA: TGCGCCAGCAGCTTGCTAGTGAACACTGAAGCTTTCTTT.

In this sample, this clonotype turned up many times. The CDR3 reads CASSQSGSYEQYF. The CDR3 DNA reads as TGTGCCAGCAGCCAATCCGGGTCCTACGAGCAGTACTTC. The J gene is TRBJ2-7, the V gene TRBV3-1; D is unclear. The CDR3 contains 13 residues. V was cut by 2 bases and J by 1 base, with 6 bases left in between. Germline CDR1 reads LGHDT; CDR2 reads YNNKEL (reference sequence).

A few counts support this clonotype. CDR3 DNA: TGTGCCAGCAGCTTCACTACTAACTATGGCTACACCTTC. The encoded protein is CASSFTTNYGYTF. This chain uses TRBV7-2 with TRBJ1-2, with unresolved D. The CDR3 loop spans 13 amino acids. Germline CDR1 and CDR2: SGHTA and FQGNSA. V shed 3 bases and J shed 0 bases, with 5 bases lying between them.

V gene TRBV7-9 combines with J gene TRBJ2-7, with 7 bases matching TRBD2. Per germline, CDR1 SEHNR and CDR2 FQNEAQ (reference sequence). V was pared by 1 base and J by 2 bases, with 5 bases of the junction left unmatched. This CDR3 region has 15 residues. In DNA form, the CDR3 reads TGTGCCAGCAGCTTAGTGGCTAGCGGCCCCTACGAGCAGTACTTC. It encodes CASSLVASGPYEQYF.

This clonotype was picked up a small number of times. The rearrangement links TRBV2 to TRBJ1-2, with 7 positions matching TRBD1. The germline CDR1 and CDR2 sequences are SNHLY and FYNNEI. V gave up 6 bases and J gave up 4 bases; unmatched junction bases: 8. The CDR3 has 14 residues. The CDR3: CASRAGQRAYGYTF. The CDR3 DNA follows: TGTGCCAGCAGAGCGGGACAGCGAGCCTATGGCTACACCTTC. The full variable domain, in which reference TRBV2 and TRBJ1-2 provide the parts outside the CDR3, is EPEVTQTPSHQVTQMGQEVILRCVPISNHLYFYWYRQILGQKVEFLVSFYNNEISEKSEIFDDQFSVERPDGSNFTLKIRSTKLEDSAMYFCASRAGQRAYGYTFGSGTRLTVV.